This TCR beta chain was documented in a study of blood T cell repertoires in COVID-19. Profiled with immunoSEQ multiplex PCR; TCRdb holds only in-frame clones, not every one. This table has about 140,000 clones, roughly 88% appearing once. There are 15 residues in the CDR3. V was trimmed by 4 bases and J by 4 bases, leaving 14 bases between them. In germline, CDR1 is WNHNN, CDR2 SYGVQD (reference sequence). This receptor was obtained from a woman aged 45-60 years with acute or convalescent COVID-19. The specimen was peripheral blood. This chain connects TRBV10-1 to TRBJ1-5; D perhaps matches TRBD1 (5 bases). CDR3 bases: TGCGCCAGCAGTGTGAGGGACTCCTTTAATCAGCCCCAGCATTTT. It is translated as CASSVRDSFNQPQHF.